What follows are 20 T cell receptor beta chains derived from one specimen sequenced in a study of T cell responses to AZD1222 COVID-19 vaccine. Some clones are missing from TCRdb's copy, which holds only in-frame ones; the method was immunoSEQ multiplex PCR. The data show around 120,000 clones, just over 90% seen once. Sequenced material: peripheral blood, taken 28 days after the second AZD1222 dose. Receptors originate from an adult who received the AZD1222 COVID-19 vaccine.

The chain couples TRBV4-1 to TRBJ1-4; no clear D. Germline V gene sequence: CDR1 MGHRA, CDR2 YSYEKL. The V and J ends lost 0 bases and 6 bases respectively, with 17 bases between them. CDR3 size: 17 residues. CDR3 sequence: CASSQDRTVGRYEKLFF. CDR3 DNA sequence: TGCGCCAGCAGCCAAGATCGAACAGTCGGGCGGTATGAAAAACTGTTTTTT.

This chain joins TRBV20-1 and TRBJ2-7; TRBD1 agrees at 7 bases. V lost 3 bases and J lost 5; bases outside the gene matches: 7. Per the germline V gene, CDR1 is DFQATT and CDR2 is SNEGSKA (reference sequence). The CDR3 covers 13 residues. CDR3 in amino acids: CSASDQGVDEQYF. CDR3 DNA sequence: TGCAGTGCTAGTGACCAGGGGGTGGACGAGCAGTACTTC.

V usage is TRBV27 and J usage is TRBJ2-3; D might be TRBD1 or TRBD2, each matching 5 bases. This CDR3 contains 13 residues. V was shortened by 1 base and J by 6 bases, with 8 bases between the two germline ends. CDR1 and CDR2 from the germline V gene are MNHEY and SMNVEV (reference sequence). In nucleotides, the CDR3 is TGTGCCAGCAGTTTATGGGGGACCGATACGCAGTATTTT. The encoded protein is CASSLWGTDTQYF.

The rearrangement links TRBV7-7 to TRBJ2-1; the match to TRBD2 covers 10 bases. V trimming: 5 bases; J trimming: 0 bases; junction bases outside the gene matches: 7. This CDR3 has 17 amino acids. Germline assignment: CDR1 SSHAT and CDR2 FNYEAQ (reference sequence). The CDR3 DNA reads TGTGCCAGCAGCGCCTGGATAGCGGGGGGCTCCTACAATGAGCAGTTCTTC. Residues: CASSAWIAGGSYNEQFF.

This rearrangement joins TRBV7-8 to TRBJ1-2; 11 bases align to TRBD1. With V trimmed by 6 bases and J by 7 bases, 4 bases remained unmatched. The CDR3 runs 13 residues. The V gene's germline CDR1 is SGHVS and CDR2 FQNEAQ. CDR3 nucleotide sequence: TGTGCCAGCAGACCGGGACAGGGGGTTGGCTACACCTTC. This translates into CASRPGQGVGYTF.

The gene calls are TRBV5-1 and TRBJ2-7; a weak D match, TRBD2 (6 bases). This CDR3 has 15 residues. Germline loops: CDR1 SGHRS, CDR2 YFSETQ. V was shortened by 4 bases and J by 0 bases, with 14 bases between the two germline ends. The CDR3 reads CASSGGTGSSYEQYF. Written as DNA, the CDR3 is TGCGCCAGCAGCGGGGGGACCGGAAGCTCCTACGAGCAGTACTTC.

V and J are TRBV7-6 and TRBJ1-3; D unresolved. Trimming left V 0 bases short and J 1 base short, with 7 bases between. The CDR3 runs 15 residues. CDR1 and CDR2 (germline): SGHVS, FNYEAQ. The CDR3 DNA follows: TGTGCCAGCAGCTTAGCTTCCGGGTCTGGAAACACCATATATTTT. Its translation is CASSLASGSGNTIYF.

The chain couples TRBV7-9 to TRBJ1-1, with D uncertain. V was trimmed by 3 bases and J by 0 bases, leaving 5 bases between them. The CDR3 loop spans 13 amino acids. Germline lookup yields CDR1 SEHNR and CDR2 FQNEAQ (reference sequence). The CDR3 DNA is TGTGCCAGCAGCTTGTGGATGAACACTGAAGCTTTCTTT. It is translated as CASSLWMNTEAFF.

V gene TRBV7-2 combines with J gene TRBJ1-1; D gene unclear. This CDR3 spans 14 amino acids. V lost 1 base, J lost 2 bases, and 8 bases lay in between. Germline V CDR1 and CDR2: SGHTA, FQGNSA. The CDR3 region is CASSLGGVNTEAFF. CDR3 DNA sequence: TGTGCCAGCAGCTTAGGTGGCGTTAACACTGAAGCTTTCTTT.

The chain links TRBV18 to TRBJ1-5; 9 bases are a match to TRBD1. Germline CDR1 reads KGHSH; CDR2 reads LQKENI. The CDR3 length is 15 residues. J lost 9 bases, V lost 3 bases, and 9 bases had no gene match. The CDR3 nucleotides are TGTGCCAGCTCACCGGGACAGGGAGAGGTGAGGCCCCAGCATTTT. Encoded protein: CASSPGQGEVRPQHF.

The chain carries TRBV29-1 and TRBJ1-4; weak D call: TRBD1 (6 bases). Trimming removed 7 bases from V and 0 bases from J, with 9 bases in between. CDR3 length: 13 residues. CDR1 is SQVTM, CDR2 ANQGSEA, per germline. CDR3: CSGRQATNEKLFF. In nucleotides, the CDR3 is TGCAGCGGCCGACAGGCAACTAATGAAAAACTGTTTTTT.

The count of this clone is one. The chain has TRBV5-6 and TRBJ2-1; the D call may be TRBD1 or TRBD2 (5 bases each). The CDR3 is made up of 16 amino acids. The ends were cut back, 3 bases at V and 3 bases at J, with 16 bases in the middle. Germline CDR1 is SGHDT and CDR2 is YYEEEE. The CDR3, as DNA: TGTGCCAGCAGCTCTAAGGGGCTAGCCCACTACAATGAGCAGTTCTTC. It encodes CASSSKGLAHYNEQFF. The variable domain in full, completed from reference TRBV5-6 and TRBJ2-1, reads DAGVTQSPTHLIKTRGQQVTLRCSPKSGHDTVSWYQQALGQGPQFIFQYYEEEERQRGNFPDRFSGHQFPNYSSELNVNALLLGDSALYLCASSSKGLAHYNEQFFGPGTRLTVL.

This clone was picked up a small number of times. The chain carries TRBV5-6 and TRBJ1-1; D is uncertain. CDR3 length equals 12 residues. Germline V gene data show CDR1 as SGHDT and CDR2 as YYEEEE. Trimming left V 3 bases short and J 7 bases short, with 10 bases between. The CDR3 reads CASSSWADEAFF. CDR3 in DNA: TGTGCCAGCAGCTCGTGGGCCGATGAAGCTTTCTTT.

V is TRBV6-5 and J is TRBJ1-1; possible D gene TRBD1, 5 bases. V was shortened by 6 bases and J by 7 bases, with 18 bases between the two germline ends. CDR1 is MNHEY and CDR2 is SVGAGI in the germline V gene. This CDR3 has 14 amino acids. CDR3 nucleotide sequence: TGTGCCAGCAGGTGGGGACGGGTAAGAGATGAAGCTTTCTTT. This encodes CASRWGRVRDEAFF.

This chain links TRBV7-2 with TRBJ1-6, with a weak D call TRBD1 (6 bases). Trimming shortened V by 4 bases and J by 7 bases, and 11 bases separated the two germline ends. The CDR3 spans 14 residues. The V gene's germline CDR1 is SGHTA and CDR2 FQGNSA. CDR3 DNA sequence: TGTGCCAGCAGCTCTTGGACAGTCAATTCACCCCTCCACTTT. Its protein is CASSSWTVNSPLHF.

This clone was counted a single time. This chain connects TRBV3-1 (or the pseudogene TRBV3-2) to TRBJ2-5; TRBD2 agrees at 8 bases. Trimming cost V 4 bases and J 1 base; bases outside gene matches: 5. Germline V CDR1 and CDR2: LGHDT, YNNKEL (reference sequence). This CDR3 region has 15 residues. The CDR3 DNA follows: TGTGCCAGCAGCCTTGGGGCGGGGGGCCAAGAGACCCAGTACTTC. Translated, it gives CASSLGAGGQETQYF.

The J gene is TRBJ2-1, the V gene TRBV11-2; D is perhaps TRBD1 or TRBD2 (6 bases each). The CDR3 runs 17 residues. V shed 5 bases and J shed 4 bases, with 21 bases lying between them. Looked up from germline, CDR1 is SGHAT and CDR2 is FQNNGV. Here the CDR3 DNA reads TGTGCCAGCAGCCCGGGCGGCGGGACAAAGATATACAATGAGCAGTTCTTC. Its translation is CASSPGGGTKIYNEQFF.

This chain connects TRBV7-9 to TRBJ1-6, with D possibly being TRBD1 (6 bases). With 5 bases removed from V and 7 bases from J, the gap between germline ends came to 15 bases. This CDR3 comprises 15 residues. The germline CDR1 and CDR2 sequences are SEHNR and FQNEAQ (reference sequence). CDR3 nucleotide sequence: TGTGCCAGCAGCCCACAGGGTATTGAGAATTCACCCCTCCACTTT. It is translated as CASSPQGIENSPLHF. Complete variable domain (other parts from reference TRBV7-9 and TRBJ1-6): DTGVSQNPRHKITKRGQNVTFRCDPISEHNRLYWYRQTLGQGPEFLTYFQNEAQLEKSRLLSDRFSAERPKGSFSTLEIQRTEQGDSAMYLCASSPQGIENSPLHFGNGTRLTVT.

The CDR3 sequence is CSARTGTNEKLFF. The CDR3 bases are TGCAGCGCCAGGACAGGTACCAATGAAAAACTGTTTTTT. J is TRBJ1-4 and V is TRBV29-1; 7 bases are shared with TRBD1. V was pared by 7 bases and J by 5 bases, with 7 bases of the junction left unmatched. Germline CDR1 and CDR2: SQVTM and ANQGSEA. This CDR3 comprises 13 residues.

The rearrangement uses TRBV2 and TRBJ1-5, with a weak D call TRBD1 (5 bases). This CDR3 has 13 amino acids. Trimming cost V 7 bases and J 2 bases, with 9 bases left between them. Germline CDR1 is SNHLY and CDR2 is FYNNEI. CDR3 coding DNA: TGTGCCAGCACTCAAGGGGGCAATCAGCCCCAGCATTTT. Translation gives CASTQGGNQPQHF.